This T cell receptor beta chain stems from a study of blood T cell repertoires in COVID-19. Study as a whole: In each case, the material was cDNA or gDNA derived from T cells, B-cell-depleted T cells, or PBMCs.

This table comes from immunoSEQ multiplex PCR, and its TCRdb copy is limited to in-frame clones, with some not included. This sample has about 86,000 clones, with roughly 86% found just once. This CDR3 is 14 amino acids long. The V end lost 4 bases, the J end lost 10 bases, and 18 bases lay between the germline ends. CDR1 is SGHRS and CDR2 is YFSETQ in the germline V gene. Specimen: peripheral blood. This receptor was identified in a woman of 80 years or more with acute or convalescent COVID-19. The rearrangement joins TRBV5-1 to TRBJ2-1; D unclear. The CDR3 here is CASSSESRIWEQFF. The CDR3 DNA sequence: TGCGCCAGCAGCAGCGAAAGCCGCATTTGGGAGCAGTTCTTC.